This T cell receptor beta chain was recovered during a study of T cell changes during pregnancy in multiple sclerosis (dated by TCRdb to between 2017 and 2020). For the study in its entirety: In women with multiple sclerosis, the researchers looked at how the T cell repertoire shifted as pregnancy progressed.

On this clone: It has no known antigen specificity. No quality values exist for individual bases; no much larger clone is one base distant.

The library was obtained by the immunoSEQ multiplex PCR assay. TCRdb mirrors the immuneACCESS table, restricted to in-frame sequences. Some clones are absent from its copies; in checked studies, under half trace to an unresolved V gene, and the reason for the others is unknown. The sample table records over 85,000 clones; 91% of these occur just once. Over 1.5% of the sample is in the top ten clones. Between the V and J ends, shortened by 2 bases and 0 bases respectively, the junction contains 14 bases. The CDR3 measures 17 amino acids from cysteine to phenylalanine. The only DNA kept is the CDR3, 51 bases in frame from the first base. In the germline V gene, CDR1 corresponds to SGHVS and CDR2 to FNYEAQ.

Sequences were derived from peripheral blood, sampled after pregnancy. This TCR was recovered from a female donor in good health, enrolled as a control in a pregnancy study. Rearrangement joined TRBV7-6 to TRBJ1-3; no D segment can be confidently identified. The CDR3 protein is CASSLSPTPSSGNTIYF. The nucleotide sequence is TGTGCCAGCAGCTTATCCCCGACACCAAGCTCTGGAAACACCATATATTTT.